Listed below are T cell receptor beta chains from one sample, sequenced in a study of blood T cell repertoires in COVID-19. Clones were read by immunoSEQ multiplex PCR, and TCRdb kept only the in-frame ones, dropping some. The table shows around 120,000 clones, with around 80% occurring only once. Specimen: peripheral blood. The receptors stem from a man between 65 and 85 years old with acute or convalescent COVID-19. The CDR3 runs from the conserved cysteine through the conserved F or W. Fields, in order: CDR3 protein, CDR3 DNA, D gene, J gene, V gene, clone size. A D gene is named only where the DNA matches it firmly. Not all rows give a size; the values are once, few, many and, for expanded clones, a class.

CASSQETGYNTEAFF,TGCGCCAGCAGCCAAGAAACAGGGTACAACACTGAAGCTTTCTTT,.,TRBJ1-1,TRBV4-1,.
CASSISYLRAGTF,TGTGCCAGTAGTATATCATACCTACGTGCAGGCACCTTC,.,TRBJ1-2,TRBV19,.
CASSVPGVANEKLFF,TGTGCCAGCAGCGTACCGGGGGTTGCTAATGAAAAACTGTTTTTT,.,TRBJ1-4,TRBV2,few
CASSVDREPSPLHF,TGTGCCAGCAGTGTGGACAGGGAACCGTCACCCCTCCACTTT,TRBD1,TRBJ1-6,TRBV28,.
CASSLLSSNGYTF,TGTGCCAGCAGTTTATTGTCAAGCAATGGCTACACCTTC,.,TRBJ1-2,TRBV28,.
CASSPLRQGNNSPLHF,TGTGCCAGCTCACCACTGAGACAGGGGAATAATTCACCCCTCCACTTT,TRBD1,TRBJ1-6,TRBV18,.
CASSLWGTGDSYGYTF,TGTGCCAGCAGCTTGTGGGGGACAGGGGATAGCTATGGCTACACCTTC,TRBD1,TRBJ1-2,TRBV5-6,few
CASTGTSGGETQYF,TGTGCCAGCACCGGGACTAGCGGGGGTGAGACCCAGTACTTC,TRBD2,TRBJ2-5,TRBV2,.
CASSRRTGYGYTF,TGTGCCAGCAGCCGAAGGACAGGGTATGGCTACACCTTC,TRBD1,TRBJ1-2,TRBV11-2,.
CAISESSSEVTDTQYF,TGTGCCATCAGTGAGTCTTCGTCTGAGGTCACAGATACGCAGTATTTT,.,TRBJ2-3,TRBV10-3,.
CASSSGVPTEAFF,TGTGCCAGCAGTTCAGGGGTACCCACTGAAGCTTTCTTT,.,TRBJ1-1,TRBV27,.
CASSDAAGGGNSPLHF,TGTGCCAGCAGCGACGCGGCAGGGGGTGGTAATTCACCCCTCCACTTT,TRBD1,TRBJ1-6,TRBV9,once
CASSFRGKAEAFF,TGTGCCAGCAGTTTTCGGGGAAAAGCTGAAGCTTTCTTT,.,TRBJ1-1,TRBV27,.
CASTRRSTNTEAFF,TGTGCCAGCACCCGTAGATCTACGAACACTGAAGCTTTCTTT,.,TRBJ1-1,TRBV7-9,.
CASSWLGQTITDTQYF,TGCGCCAGCAGCTGGTTGGGACAGACTATCACAGATACGCAGTATTTT,TRBD1,TRBJ2-3,TRBV5-1,.
CALNRQKFTGELFF,TGTGCCTTAAACCGACAGAAATTCACCGGGGAGCTGTTTTTT,.,TRBJ2-2,TRBV30,few
CASSPNPGVGNTIYF,TGTGCCAGCAGCCCGAACCCGGGTGTTGGAAACACCATATATTTT,.,TRBJ1-3,TRBV9,.
CASSLSGGASTDTQYF,TGTGCCAGCAGCCTTAGCGGGGGGGCGAGCACAGATACGCAGTATTTT,TRBD2,TRBJ2-3,TRBV7-8,.
CAWSGRGFGTEAFF,TGTGCCTGGTCGGGAAGGGGGTTTGGGACTGAAGCTTTCTTT,.,TRBJ1-1,TRBV30,.
CASSMGQGGYTEAFF,TGTGCCAGTAGTATGGGACAGGGAGGGTACACTGAAGCTTTCTTT,TRBD1,TRBJ1-1,TRBV19,.
CASSHRGPVNEQFF,TGTGCCAGCAGTCACAGGGGACCGGTAAATGAGCAGTTCTTC,TRBD1,TRBJ2-1,TRBV2,few
CASSQDQRVGKDEQFF,TGTGCCAGCAGCCAAGATCAGAGGGTAGGTAAGGATGAGCAGTTCTTC,.,TRBJ2-1,TRBV3-1/TRBV3-2,.
CASSQRPGTGGNQPQHF,TGTGCCAGCAGTCAGCGTCCCGGGACAGGGGGCAATCAGCCCCAGCATTTT,TRBD1,TRBJ1-5,TRBV6-2/TRBV6-3,once
CASSPPSSPREQFF,TGTGCCAGCAGCCCCCCTTCTAGCCCCAGGGAGCAGTTCTTC,.,TRBJ2-1,TRBV7-2,once